This TCR beta chain is drawn from a study of identical twins. TCRdb analysed the 5' RACE reads with MiXCR anew, one entry per CDR3 protein. The sample shows 450,000 to 500,000 distinct CDR3 sequences, around 15% of them seen only once. This clonotype was counted a few times. The antigen remains undetermined. Study outcomes and limitations: Models came in too low on out-of-frame TCR alpha sharing in monozygotic twins. Memory repertoires showed no such pattern, whereas abundant cord blood beta clonotypes carried fewer insertions. The study reached conclusions through statistical analysis that was cross-sectional, not following the same donors.

The sample was also linked to a second study, of yellow fever vaccine responses in identical twins.

The sequence came from a woman younger than 35 in good health. The sequenced material came from CD4+ T cells sorted from blood.

The DNA for the CDR3 is TGTGCCAGCAGCGCCCGGGGCTTTCTGAACTATGGCTACACCTTC. It translates to CASSARGFLNYGYTF. This sequence joins TRBV21-1 and TRBJ1-2. TRBV21-1 is noted as a pseudogene. The CDR3 loop spans 15 amino acids.